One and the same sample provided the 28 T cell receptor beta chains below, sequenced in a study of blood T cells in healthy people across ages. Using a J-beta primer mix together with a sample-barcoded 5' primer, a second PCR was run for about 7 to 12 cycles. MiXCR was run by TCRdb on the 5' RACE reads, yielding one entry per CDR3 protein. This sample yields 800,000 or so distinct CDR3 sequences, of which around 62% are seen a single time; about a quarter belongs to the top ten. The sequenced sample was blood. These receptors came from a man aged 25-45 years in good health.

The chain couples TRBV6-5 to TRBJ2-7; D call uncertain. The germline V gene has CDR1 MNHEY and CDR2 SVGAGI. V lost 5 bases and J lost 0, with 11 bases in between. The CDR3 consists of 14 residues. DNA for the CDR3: TGTGCCAGCAGTCCCAAATCAGTCTCCTACGAGCAGTACTTC. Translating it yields CASSPKSVSYEQYF.

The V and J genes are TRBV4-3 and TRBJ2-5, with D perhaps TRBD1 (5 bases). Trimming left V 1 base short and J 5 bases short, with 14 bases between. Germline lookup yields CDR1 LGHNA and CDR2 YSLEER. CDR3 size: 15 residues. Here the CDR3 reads CASSQAVGEMETQYF. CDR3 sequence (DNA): TGCGCCAGCAGCCAAGCCGTAGGGGAAATGGAGACCCAGTACTTC.

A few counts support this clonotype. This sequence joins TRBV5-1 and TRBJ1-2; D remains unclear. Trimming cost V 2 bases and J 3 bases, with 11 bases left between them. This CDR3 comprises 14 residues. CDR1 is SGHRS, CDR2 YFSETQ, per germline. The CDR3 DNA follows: TGCGCCAGCAGCTTCGGTCCTCCCGACTATGGCTACACCTTC. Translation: CASSFGPPDYGYTF.

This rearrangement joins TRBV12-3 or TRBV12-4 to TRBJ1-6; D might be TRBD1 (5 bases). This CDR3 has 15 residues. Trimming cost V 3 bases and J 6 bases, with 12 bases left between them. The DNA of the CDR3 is TGTGCCAGCAGTTTTGGGGCAGGGAGTAATTCACCCCTCCACTTT. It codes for CASSFGAGSNSPLHF.

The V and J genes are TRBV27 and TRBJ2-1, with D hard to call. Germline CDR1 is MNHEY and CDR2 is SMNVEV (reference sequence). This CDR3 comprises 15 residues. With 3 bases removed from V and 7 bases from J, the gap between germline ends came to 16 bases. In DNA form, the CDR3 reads TGTGCCAGCAGTTTCACATACCGCGGCCGGAATGAGCAGTTCTTC. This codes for CASSFTYRGRNEQFF.

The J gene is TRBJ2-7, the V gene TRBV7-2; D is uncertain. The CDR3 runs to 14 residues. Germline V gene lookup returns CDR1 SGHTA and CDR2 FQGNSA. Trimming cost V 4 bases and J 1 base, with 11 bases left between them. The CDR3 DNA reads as TGTGCCAGCAGCTCCCGGGCCTTTTCCTACGAGCAGTACTTC. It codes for CASSSRAFSYEQYF.

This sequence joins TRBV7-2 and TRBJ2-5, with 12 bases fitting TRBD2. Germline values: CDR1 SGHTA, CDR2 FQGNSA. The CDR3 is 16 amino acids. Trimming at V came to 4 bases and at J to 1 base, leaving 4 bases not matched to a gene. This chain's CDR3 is CASSSSGGASQETQYF. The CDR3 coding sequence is TGTGCCAGCAGCTCTAGCGGGGGGGCCTCCCAAGAGACCCAGTACTTC.

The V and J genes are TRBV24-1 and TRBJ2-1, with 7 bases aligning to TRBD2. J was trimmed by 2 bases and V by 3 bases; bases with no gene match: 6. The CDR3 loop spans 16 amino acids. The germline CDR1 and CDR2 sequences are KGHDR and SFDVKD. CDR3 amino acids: CATSDRSGTTYNEQFF. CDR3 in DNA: TGTGCCACCAGTGATCGTTCCGGGACTACCTACAATGAGCAGTTCTTC.

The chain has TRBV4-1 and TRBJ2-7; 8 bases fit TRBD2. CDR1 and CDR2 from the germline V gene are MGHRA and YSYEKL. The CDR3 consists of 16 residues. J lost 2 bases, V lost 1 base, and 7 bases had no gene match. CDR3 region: CASSQVLSGGTYEQYF. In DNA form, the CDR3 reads TGCGCCAGCAGCCAAGTTCTCAGCGGGGGCACCTACGAGCAGTACTTC.

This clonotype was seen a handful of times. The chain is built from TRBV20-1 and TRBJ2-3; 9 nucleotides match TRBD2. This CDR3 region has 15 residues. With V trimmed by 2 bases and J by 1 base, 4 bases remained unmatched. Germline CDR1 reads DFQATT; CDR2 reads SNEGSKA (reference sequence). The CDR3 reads CSARRPSGGTDTQYF. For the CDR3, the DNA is TGCAGTGCTAGACGGCCTAGCGGGGGCACAGATACGCAGTATTTT.

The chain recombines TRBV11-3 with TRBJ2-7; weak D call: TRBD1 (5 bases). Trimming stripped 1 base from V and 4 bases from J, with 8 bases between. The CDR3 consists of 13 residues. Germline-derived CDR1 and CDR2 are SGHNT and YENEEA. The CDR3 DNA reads TGTGCCAGCAGCTTAGGGACAAATTACGAGCAGTACTTC. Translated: CASSLGTNYEQYF.

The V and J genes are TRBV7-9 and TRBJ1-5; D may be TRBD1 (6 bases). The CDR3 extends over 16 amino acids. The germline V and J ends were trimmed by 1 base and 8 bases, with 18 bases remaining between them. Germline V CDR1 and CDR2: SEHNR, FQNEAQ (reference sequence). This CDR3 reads CASSLGRSGDSEPQHF. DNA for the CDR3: TGTGCCAGCAGCTTAGGGCGTTCAGGGGACTCTGAGCCCCAGCATTTT.

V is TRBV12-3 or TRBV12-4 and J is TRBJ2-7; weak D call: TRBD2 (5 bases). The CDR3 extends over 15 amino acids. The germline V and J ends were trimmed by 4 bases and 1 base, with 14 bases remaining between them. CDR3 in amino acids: CASSSDGLGSYEQYF. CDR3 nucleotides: TGTGCCAGCAGTTCGGATGGACTGGGATCCTACGAGCAGTACTTC.

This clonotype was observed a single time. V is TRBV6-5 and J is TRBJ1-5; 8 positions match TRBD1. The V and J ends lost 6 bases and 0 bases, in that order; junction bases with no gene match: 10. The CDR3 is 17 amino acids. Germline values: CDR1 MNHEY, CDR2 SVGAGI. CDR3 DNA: TGTGCCAGCAGGTACAGGGGGAGTACTTATAGCAATCAGCCCCAGCATTTT. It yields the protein CASRYRGSTYSNQPQHF.

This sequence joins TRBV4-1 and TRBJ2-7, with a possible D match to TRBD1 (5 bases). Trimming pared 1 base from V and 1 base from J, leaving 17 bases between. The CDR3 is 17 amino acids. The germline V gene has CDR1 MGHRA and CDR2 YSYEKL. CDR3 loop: CASSQGLDSSVSYEQYF. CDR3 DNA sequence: TGCGCCAGCAGCCAAGGCTTAGACAGCTCGGTTTCCTACGAGCAGTACTTC.

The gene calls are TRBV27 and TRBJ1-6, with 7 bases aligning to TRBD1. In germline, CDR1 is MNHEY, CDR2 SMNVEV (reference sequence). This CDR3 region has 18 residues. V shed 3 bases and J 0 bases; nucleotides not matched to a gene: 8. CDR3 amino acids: CASSLGVQGSSYNSPLHF. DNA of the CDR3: TGTGCCAGCAGTTTGGGGGTACAGGGGAGCTCCTATAATTCACCCCTCCACTTT.

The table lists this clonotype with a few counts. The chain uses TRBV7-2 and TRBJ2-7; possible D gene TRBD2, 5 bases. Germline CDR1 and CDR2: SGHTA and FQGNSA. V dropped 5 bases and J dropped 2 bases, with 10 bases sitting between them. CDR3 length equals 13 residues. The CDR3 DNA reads TGTGCCAGCAGCCCGCGGGCCCCCTACGAGCAGTACTTC. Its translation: CASSPRAPYEQYF.

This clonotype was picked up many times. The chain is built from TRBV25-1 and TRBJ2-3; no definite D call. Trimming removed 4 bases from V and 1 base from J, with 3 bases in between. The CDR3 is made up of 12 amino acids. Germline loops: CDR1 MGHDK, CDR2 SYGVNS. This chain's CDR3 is CASSAGTDTQYF. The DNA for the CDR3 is TGTGCCAGCAGTGCCGGCACAGATACGCAGTATTTT.

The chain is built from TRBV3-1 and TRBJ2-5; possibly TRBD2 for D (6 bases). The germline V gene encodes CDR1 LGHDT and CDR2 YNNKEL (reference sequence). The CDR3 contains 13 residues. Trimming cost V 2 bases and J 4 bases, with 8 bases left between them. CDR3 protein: CASSQFSGETQYF. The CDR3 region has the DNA TGTGCCAGCAGCCAATTTAGCGGAGAGACCCAGTACTTC.

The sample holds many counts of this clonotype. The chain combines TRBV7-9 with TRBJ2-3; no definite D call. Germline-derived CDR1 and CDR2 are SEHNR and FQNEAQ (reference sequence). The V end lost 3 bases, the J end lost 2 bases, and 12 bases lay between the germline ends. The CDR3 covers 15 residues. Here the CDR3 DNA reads TGTGCCAGCAGCTTCACCCCGACTTCCACAGATACGCAGTATTTT. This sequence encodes CASSFTPTSTDTQYF.

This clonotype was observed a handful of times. CDR3 residues: CASTPDRGLFNEQFF. As DNA, the CDR3 is TGTGCCAGCACCCCAGACAGGGGGCTTTTCAATGAGCAGTTCTTC. The J gene is TRBJ2-1, the V gene TRBV6-5; 10 bases agree with TRBD1. The V gene's germline CDR1 is MNHEY and CDR2 SVGAGI. V dropped 7 bases and J dropped 6; count of bases not matched to a gene: 9. The CDR3 spans 15 residues.

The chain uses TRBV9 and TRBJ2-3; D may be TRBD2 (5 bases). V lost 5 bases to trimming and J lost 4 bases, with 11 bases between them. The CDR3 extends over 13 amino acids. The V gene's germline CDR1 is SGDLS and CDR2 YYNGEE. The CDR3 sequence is CASRLDSSDTQYF. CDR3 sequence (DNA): TGTGCCAGCAGACTAGATAGTTCAGATACGCAGTATTTT. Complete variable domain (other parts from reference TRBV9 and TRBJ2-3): DSGVTQTPKHLITATGQRVTLRCSPRSGDLSVYWYQQSLDQGLQFLIQYYNGEERAKGNILERFSAQQFPDLHSELNLSSLELGDSALYFCASRLDSSDTQYFGPGTRLTVL.

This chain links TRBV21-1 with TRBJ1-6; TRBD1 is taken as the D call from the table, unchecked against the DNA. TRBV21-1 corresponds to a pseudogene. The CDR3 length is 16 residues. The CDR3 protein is CASSKAEGAGENPLHF. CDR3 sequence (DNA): TGTGCCAGCAGCAAAGCGGAGGGGGCAGGGGAAAACCCCCTCCACTTT.

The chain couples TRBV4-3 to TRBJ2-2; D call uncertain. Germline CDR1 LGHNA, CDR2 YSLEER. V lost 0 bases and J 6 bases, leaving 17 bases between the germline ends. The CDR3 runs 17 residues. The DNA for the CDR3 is TGCGCCAGCAGCCAAGATCCTTACGCTCCTAGGCCCGGGGAGCTGTTTTTT. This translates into CASSQDPYAPRPGELFF.

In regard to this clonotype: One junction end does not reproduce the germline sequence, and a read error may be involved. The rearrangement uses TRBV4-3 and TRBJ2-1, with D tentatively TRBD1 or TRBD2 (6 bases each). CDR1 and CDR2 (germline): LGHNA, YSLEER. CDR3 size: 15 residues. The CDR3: CASSHWGAEYNKQFF. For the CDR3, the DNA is TGCGCCAGCAGCCACTGGGGGGCGGAATACAATAAGCAGTTCTTC.

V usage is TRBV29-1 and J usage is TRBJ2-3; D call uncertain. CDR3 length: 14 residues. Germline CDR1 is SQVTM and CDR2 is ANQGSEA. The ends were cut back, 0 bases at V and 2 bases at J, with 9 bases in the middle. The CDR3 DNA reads TGCAGCGTTGAAGAGAGTGGGTACACAGATACGCAGTATTTT. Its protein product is CSVEESGYTDTQYF.

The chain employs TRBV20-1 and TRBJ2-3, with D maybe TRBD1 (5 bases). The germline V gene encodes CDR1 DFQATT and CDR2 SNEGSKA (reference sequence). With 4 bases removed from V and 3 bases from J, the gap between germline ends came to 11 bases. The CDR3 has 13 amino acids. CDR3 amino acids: CSANTDRTDTQYF. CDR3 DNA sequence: TGCAGTGCTAATACCGACAGAACAGATACGCAGTATTTT.

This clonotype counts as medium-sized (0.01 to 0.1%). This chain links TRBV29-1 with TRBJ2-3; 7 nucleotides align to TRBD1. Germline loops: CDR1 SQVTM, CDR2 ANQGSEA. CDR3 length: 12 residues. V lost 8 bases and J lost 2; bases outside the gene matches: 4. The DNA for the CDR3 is TGCAGCTTGGGACAGAACACAGATACGCAGTATTTT. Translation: CSLGQNTDTQYF.